The entry that follows covers one T cell receptor beta chain sequence. Its antigen is not identified. CDR3 length: 16 residues. Trimming stripped 7 bases from V and 0 bases from J, with 18 bases between. These data are taken from a study of T-cell reconstitution after alpha-beta-depleted transplantation in children. Unique molecular identifiers were used to barcode this TCRbeta library. TCRdb itself ran the PCR reads through MiXCR, one entry per CDR3 protein. Of about 580,000 distinct CDR3 sequences in the sample, 23% are singletons; the top ten hold 11% to 15%. Overall study results and limits: T cells produced anew were the main source of T-cell counts and diversity one year after transplant. Reportedly, roughly two months post-transplant, alpha-beta T cells arose from several hundred expanded graft clones. Some patients owed their high day-60 TCRbeta diversity to surviving recipient T cells and thymic progenitors.

The material sequenced was PBMCs, mostly from graft donor cells, taken 360 days after TCRalphabeta/CD19-depleted stem cell transplant. The chain links TRBV12-3 or TRBV12-4 to TRBJ1-1, with no clear D. This TCR came from a boy younger than two who had a stem cell transplant for acute myeloid leukemia, so the T cells may come from the graft donor. CDR3 sequence (DNA): TGTGCCAGCACTCCTTCACCGTCTGGGCTGAACACTGAAGCTTTCTTT. Translated, it gives CASTPSPSGLNTEAFF.